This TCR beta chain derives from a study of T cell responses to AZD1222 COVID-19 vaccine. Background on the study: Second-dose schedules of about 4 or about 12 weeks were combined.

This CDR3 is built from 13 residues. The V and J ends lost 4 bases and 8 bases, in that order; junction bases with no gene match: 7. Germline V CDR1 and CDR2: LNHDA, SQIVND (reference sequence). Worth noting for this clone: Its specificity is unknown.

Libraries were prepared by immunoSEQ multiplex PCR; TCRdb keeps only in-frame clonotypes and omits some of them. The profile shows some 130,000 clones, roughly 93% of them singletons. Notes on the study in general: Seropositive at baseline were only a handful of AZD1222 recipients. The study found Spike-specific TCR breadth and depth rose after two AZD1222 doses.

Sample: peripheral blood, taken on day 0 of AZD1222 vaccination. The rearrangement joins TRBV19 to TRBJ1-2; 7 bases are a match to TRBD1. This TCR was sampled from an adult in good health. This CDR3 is CASSKGAGDGYTF. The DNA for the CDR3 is TGTGCCAGTAGTAAGGGGGCAGGGGACGGCTACACCTTC.